This TCR beta chain was sequenced in a study of blood T cell repertoires in COVID-19. Looking at the study overall: Acute and convalescent COVID-19 specimens originated in the United States, Italy and Spain.

Per the germline V gene, CDR1 is LGHNA and CDR2 is YSLEER. The CDR3 covers 16 residues. With 1 base removed from V and 4 bases from J, the gap between germline ends came to 14 bases. The authors' processing: Amplification with reference gene primers provided the estimates of nucleated cell counts. Libraries were prepared by immunoSEQ multiplex PCR; TCRdb keeps only in-frame clonotypes and omits some of them. V and J calls and clone size follow that table, whereas D and trimming were derived from the DNA. The table records about 310,000 clones, about 85% of them present only once. The chain recombines TRBV4-3 with TRBJ2-1, with D possibly TRBD2 on 7 matching bases. The source material was peripheral blood. The sequence came from a man between 18 and 35 years old with active or convalescent COVID-19. This CDR3 reads CASSQASGGRYNEQFF. In DNA form, the CDR3 reads TGCGCCAGCAGCCAAGCATCGGGGGGCCGTTACAATGAGCAGTTCTTC.